This TCR beta chain is drawn from a study of cytomegalovirus exposure and HLA in healthy donors. Both 60 Vbeta primers and 13 Jbeta primers went into the PCR. Repertoires were generated with immunoSEQ multiplex PCR, while TCRdb's copy carries only in-frame clones and drops some. The sample records some 160,000 clones, 82% being singletons. General study points: Associated with cytomegalovirus, according to the listing, were about 160 TCR beta chains. There were several of the most significant clusters that appeared linked to common viral pathogens in a later analysis. There were a few CMV-associated chains whose specificity for CMV antigens was confirmed in vitro.

Comment on this clone: The antigen remains unidentified.

The source material was PBMCs. The sequence was collected from a woman in her fifties or sixties in good health and CMV-seronegative.

The CDR3 loop is CASSSRDRVRGTEAFF. CDR3 coding DNA: TGTGCCAGCAGCTCCCGGGACAGGGTCCGTGGCACTGAAGCTTTCTTT. V and J are TRBV5-4 and TRBJ1-1, with TRBD1 matching 9 bases. Germline V gene lookup returns CDR1 SGHNT and CDR2 YYREEE (reference sequence). The length of the CDR3 is 16 residues. After removal of 3 bases from V and 4 bases from J, the junction contained 10 bases not matched to a gene. Based on the CDR3 plus reference TRBV5-4 and TRBJ1-1, the full variable domain is ETGVTQSPTHLIKTRGQQVTLRCSSQSGHNTVSWYQQALGQGPQFIFQYYREEENGRGNFPPRFSGLQFPNYSSELNVNALELDDSALYLCASSSRDRVRGTEAFFGQGTRLTVV.